The 2 T cell receptor beta chains below were found in one sample sequenced in a study of OX40 agonist ivuxolimab in advanced cancers. Clones were sequenced by immunoSEQ multiplex PCR, and TCRdb holds only the in-frame ones, with some missing. The sample lists about 98,000 clones, around 92% occurring once. This material consisted of CD4+ or CD8+ T cells sorted from blood, taken in a trial of the OX40 agonist ivuxolimab. The receptors derive from an adult with an advanced solid tumor such as melanoma, head and neck, liver or kidney cancer.

This rearrangement joins TRBV9 to TRBJ2-1; D gene uncertain. This CDR3 has 15 residues. Per the germline V gene, CDR1 is SGDLS and CDR2 is YYNGEE. Trimming left V 1 base short and J 1 base short, with 9 bases between. The CDR3 loop is CASSVSSRSYNEQFF. The CDR3 nucleotides are TGTGCCAGCAGCGTAAGCAGTAGATCCTACAATGAGCAGTTCTTC.

The chain couples TRBV27 to TRBJ1-2; 11 positions agree with TRBD1. The CDR3 has 15 amino acids. J lost 8 bases, V lost 0 bases, and 5 bases had no gene match. The germline V gene has CDR1 MNHEY and CDR2 SMNVEV (reference sequence). The CDR3 spells CASSLSDRGRKGYTF. Here the CDR3 DNA reads TGTGCCAGCAGTTTATCGGACAGGGGGCGTAAGGGCTACACCTTC.